This is a list of T cell receptor beta chains from one sample in a study of T cell repertoires in cytomegalovirus infection. A single record per CDR3 protein comes from TCRdb applying MiXCR to the reads. The sample has about 180,000 distinct CDR3 sequences, about an eighth seen once. Sample: PBMCs. Receptors originate from a human donor in good health (CMV status not recorded). Some clones in this sample may be carry-over from other donors' samples. Each CDR3 is given with its conserved first and last residue. The D gene is left open where the match is weak. The size entry is marked missing in some rows and otherwise reads once, few, many or a size class.

D	size	J	V	CDR3	DNA
TRBD2	many	TRBJ2-3	TRBV6-4	CASSPSSGGPTDTQYF	TGTGCCAGCAGTCCTTCTAGCGGGGGACCCACAGATACGCAGTATTTT
NA	many	TRBJ1-4	TRBV7-3	CASSSLGTLTSTNEKLFF	TGTGCCAGCAGCTCGCTAGGCACCCTGACCTCAACTAATGAAAAACTGTTTTTT
TRBD1	many	TRBJ1-1	TRBV7-2	CASSWTGGAGTEAFF	TGTGCCAGCAGCTGGACAGGGGGCGCAGGAACTGAAGCTTTCTTT
NA	few	TRBJ2-1	TRBV2	CASSVQGRAQFF	TGTGCCAGCAGTGTTCAGGGAAGGGCGCAGTTCTTC
NA	many	TRBJ1-1	TRBV7-2	CASSFSVDTEAFF	TGTGCCAGCAGCTTTTCGGTGGACACTGAAGCTTTCTTT
NA	NA	TRBJ2-7	TRBV12-5	CASALDGFGDEQYF	TGTGCTAGTGCCTTGGACGGTTTCGGCGACGAGCAGTACTTC
NA	few	TRBJ1-1	TRBV2	CAGGRENTEAFF	TGTGCGGGAGGCAGGGAGAACACTGAAGCTTTCTTT
TRBD2	NA	TRBJ2-1	TRBV6-2/TRBV6-3	CASSPTSGGRGYNEQFF	TGTGCCAGCAGTCCAACTAGCGGGGGGAGGGGCTACAATGAGCAGTTCTTC
NA	many	TRBJ1-6	TRBV27	CASSSGRLSEGSPLHF	TGTGCCAGCAGTTCCGGACGTCTTAGTGAAGGTTCACCCCTCCACTTT
NA	many	TRBJ2-5	TRBV7-9	CASSLAEAPGTQYF	TGTGCCAGCAGCTTAGCTGAAGCCCCGGGGACCCAGTACTTC
TRBD1	few	TRBJ1-1	TRBV28	CASSSNRGLMNTEAFF	TGTGCCAGCAGTTCCAACAGGGGGCTCATGAACACTGAAGCTTTCTTT
NA	many	TRBJ1-2	TRBV7-2	CASSLDSTRHGYTF	TGTGCCAGCAGCTTAGACAGTACGAGACATGGCTACACCTTC
TRBD1	many	TRBJ1-2	TRBV12-3/TRBV12-4	CASSQTTGGYYGYTF	TGTGCCAGCAGTCAAACGACAGGGGGTTACTATGGCTACACCTTC
NA	many	TRBJ1-1	TRBV7-8	CASSLRERTEAFF	TGTGCCAGCAGCTTGAGGGAGAGGACTGAAGCTTTCTTT
NA	few	TRBJ2-3	TRBV10-3	CAIRGTHTDTQYF	TGTGCCATCAGGGGGACGCACACAGATACGCAGTATTTT
TRBD1	many	TRBJ1-4	TRBV20-1	CSAPGTGTNEKLFF	TGCAGTGCTCCCGGGACAGGAACTAATGAAAAACTGTTTTTT
TRBD2	NA	TRBJ2-1	TRBV5-1	CASSGGGPYNEQFF	TGCGCCAGCAGCGGCGGGGGACCGTACAATGAGCAGTTCTTC
NA	few	TRBJ1-2	TRBV6-5	CASRDSDSTPYGYTF	TGTGCCAGCAGGGATTCCGACAGTACCCCCTATGGCTACACCTTC